One sample yielded the 11 T cell receptor beta chains listed below, sequenced in a study of Ad26.COV2.S vaccination and SARS-CoV-2 variants. Measured with immunoSEQ multiplex PCR; TCRdb has only the in-frame clones, and not every one. In the table there are some 420,000 clones, approximately 88% of which are singletons. Treatment: roughly 20 received Ad26.COV2.S at low or high dose, single or two shots; about 5 received placebo; per-sample allocation not given. All samples were drawn on day 63, counting from the first vaccine or placebo injection. Sequenced material: peripheral blood, taken in a trial of Ad26.COV2.S vaccine versus placebo. These TCRs come from a person between 18 and 65 years old who received the Ad26.COV2.S COVID-19 vaccine or a placebo.

The chain carries TRBV29-1 and TRBJ1-1; perhaps TRBD1 as D (6 bases). CDR1 is SQVTM and CDR2 is ANQGSEA in the germline V gene. The CDR3 loop spans 15 amino acids. V was cut by 6 bases and J by 8 bases, with 25 bases left in between. CDR3 in amino acids: CSVVPLTGFTTEAFF. The CDR3 DNA is TGCAGCGTGGTGCCCCTAACAGGGTTCACCACCGAAGCTTTCTTT.

The chain uses TRBV9 and TRBJ1-2; D perhaps matches TRBD1 (6 bases). Germline values: CDR1 SGDLS, CDR2 YYNGEE. This CDR3 has 18 amino acids. V was shortened by 0 bases and J by 2 bases, with 20 bases between the two germline ends. The CDR3 DNA reads as TGTGCCAGCAGCGTAGATACGGGACACAATGGGCCCAACTATGGCTACACCTTC. Its protein product is CASSVDTGHNGPNYGYTF.

This sequence joins TRBV19 and TRBJ2-7, with TRBD2 identical over 10 bases. This CDR3 region has 18 residues. CDR1 is LNHDA and CDR2 is SQIVND in the germline V gene (reference sequence). The junction had 12 bases not matched to a gene; V was cut back by 1 base and J by 3 bases. The CDR3 sequence: CASSIGRASGGTIYEQYF. DNA of the CDR3: TGTGCCAGTAGTATAGGTCGTGCTAGCGGGGGTACTATCTACGAGCAGTACTTC. Together with reference TRBV19 and TRBJ2-7, the CDR3 gives the full variable domain: DGGITQSPKYLFRKEGQNVTLSCEQNLNHDAMYWYRQDPGQGLRLIYYSQIVNDFQKGDIAEGYSVSREKKESFPLTVTSAQKNPTAFYLCASSIGRASGGTIYEQYFGPGTRLTVT.

This clone occurred a few times. The chain uses TRBV9 and TRBJ2-7, with 12 bases aligning to TRBD2. This CDR3 is built from 16 residues. V was pared by 0 bases and J by 3 bases, with 4 bases of the junction left unmatched. The germline V gene encodes CDR1 SGDLS and CDR2 YYNGEE. As DNA, the CDR3 is TGTGCCAGCAGCGTAGCCCCGACTAGCGGGGGCTACGAGCAGTACTTC. It translates to CASSVAPTSGGYEQYF.

In DNA, the CDR3 is TGCGCCAGCAGCTTGGCATCGGGTGGGGTGAGCTCCTATAATTCACCCCTCCACTTT. It is translated as CASSLASGGVSSYNSPLHF. This chain links TRBV5-1 with TRBJ1-6; D is undetermined. Germline V gene data show CDR1 as SGHRS and CDR2 as YFSETQ. Trimming stripped 0 bases from V and 0 bases from J, with 16 bases between. The CDR3 extends over 19 amino acids.

This chain uses TRBV3-1 (or the pseudogene TRBV3-2) with TRBJ2-7, with TRBD2 as a possible D gene (5 bases). V lost 0 bases to trimming and J lost 0 bases, with 15 bases between them. CDR3 length equals 17 residues. The germline V gene has CDR1 LGHDT and CDR2 YNNKEL (reference sequence). CDR3 loop: CASSQDFSWENSYEQYF. Here the CDR3 DNA reads TGTGCCAGCAGCCAAGATTTCTCCTGGGAGAACTCCTACGAGCAGTACTTC.

This clone was counted only a few times. Within the sample, other DNA sequences also encode this same CDR3. J is TRBJ1-5 and V is TRBV27; 9 bases line up with TRBD1. The CDR3 runs 14 residues. Germline loops: CDR1 MNHEY, CDR2 SMNVEV (reference sequence). V lost 6 bases, J lost 2 bases, and 2 bases stayed unmatched. The CDR3 protein is CASRRTGGNQPQHF. DNA of the CDR3: TGTGCCAGCAGGCGGACAGGGGGCAATCAGCCCCAGCATTTT.

CDR3 DNA sequence: TGTGCCTGGAGTGGGGCCGCGGGTGAAAAACTGTTTTTT. Translating it yields CAWSGAAGEKLFF. The chain is built from TRBV30 and TRBJ1-4; D unresolved. The germline gives CDR1 GTSNPN, CDR2 SVGIG (reference sequence). Trimming removed 1 base from V and 7 bases from J, with 10 bases in between. There are 13 residues in the CDR3.

V is TRBV10-2 and J is TRBJ1-5; unclear D gene. CDR3 length: 17 residues. Germline V gene sequence: CDR1 WSHSY, CDR2 SAAADI. With 8 bases removed from V and 0 bases from J, the gap between germline ends came to 20 bases. As DNA, the CDR3 is TGCGCCAGCTCTGAAACTCTACAGATTTATAGCAATCAGCCCCAGCATTTT. It is translated as CASSETLQIYSNQPQHF.

This chain joins TRBV9 and TRBJ2-7, with TRBD1 matching 10 bases. The V and J ends lost 4 bases and 0 bases, in that order; junction bases with no gene match: 7. From germline, CDR1 is SGDLS and CDR2 YYNGEE. The CDR3 sequence is 16 residues long. In nucleotides, the CDR3 is TGTGCCAGCAGCACGGGACAGGGGACAACCTCCTACGAGCAGTACTTC. Protein sequence: CASSTGQGTTSYEQYF.

This chain uses TRBV27 with TRBJ2-3, with D hard to call. Germline V gene lookup returns CDR1 MNHEY and CDR2 SMNVEV (reference sequence). The CDR3 is 11 amino acids. V dropped 7 bases and J dropped 4 bases, with 6 bases sitting between them. CDR3 in amino acids: CASTRADTQYF. In DNA, the CDR3 is TGTGCCAGCACTCGCGCAGATACGCAGTATTTT.